Below, 20 T cell receptor beta chains from the same sample are listed, as sequenced in a study of T cell responses to AZD1222 COVID-19 vaccine. Assay used: immunoSEQ multiplex PCR; TCRdb lists only in-frame clones, some missing. The sample shows 130,000 to 150,000 clones, nearly 90% of them seen only once. Specimen: peripheral blood, collected on day 0 of AZD1222 vaccination. All receptors derive from an adult in good health.

A single count supports this clone. CDR3 nucleotides: TGTGCCACTACACAGGGGATGAACACTGAAGCTTTCTTT. It translates to CATTQGMNTEAFF. The chain employs TRBV18 and TRBJ1-1; 7 bases line up with TRBD1. CDR3 length: 13 amino acids. CDR1 is KGHSH, CDR2 LQKENI, per germline. V was clipped by 10 bases and J by 0 bases; unmatched bases: 5.

The chain has TRBV28 and TRBJ1-2; D is possibly TRBD1 (6 bases). The CDR3 consists of 13 residues. From germline, CDR1 is MDHEN and CDR2 SYDVKM. The V end was cut by 7 bases, the J end by 4 bases, with 13 bases between. The CDR3 protein is CASIQQGSYGYTF. In DNA form, the CDR3 reads TGTGCCAGCATCCAACAGGGTAGCTATGGCTACACCTTC.

The chain carries TRBV28 and TRBJ2-2; 15 bases fit TRBD2. CDR3 size: 18 residues. V shed 3 bases and J 4 bases; nucleotides not matched to a gene: 6. Germline-derived CDR1 and CDR2 are MDHEN and SYDVKM. The CDR3: CASSFGLAGGPGTGELFF. The CDR3 region has the DNA TGTGCCAGCAGTTTTGGACTAGCGGGAGGGCCGGGCACCGGGGAGCTGTTTTTT.

This clone has a handful of counts. V gene TRBV5-4 combines with J gene TRBJ2-2; the match to TRBD1 covers 7 bases. CDR1 and CDR2 from the germline V gene are SGHNT and YYREEE (reference sequence). This CDR3 spans 16 amino acids. V lost 5 bases to trimming and J lost 0 bases; unmatched junction nucleotides: 7. The CDR3 loop reads CASRPAGTANTGELFF. CDR3 in DNA: TGTGCCAGCAGGCCCGCCGGGACAGCGAACACCGGGGAGCTGTTTTTT.

The genes are TRBV3-1 (or the pseudogene TRBV3-2) and TRBJ2-2; 10 nucleotides agree with TRBD2. This CDR3 has 21 residues. J lost 5 bases, V lost 0 bases, and 18 bases had no gene match. The germline CDR1 and CDR2 sequences are LGHDT and YNNKEL (reference sequence). CDR3 in DNA: TGTGCCAGCAGCCAAGACGATTTCGGGCTAGCGGGAGATTATCGGACCGGGGAGCTGTTTTTT. This codes for CASSQDDFGLAGDYRTGELFF.

This chain joins TRBV5-6 and TRBJ2-1; D unclear. The V end lost 6 bases, the J end lost 5 bases, and 12 bases lay between the germline ends. This CDR3 comprises 13 residues. Germline V CDR1 and CDR2: SGHDT, YYEEEE. DNA for the CDR3: TGTGCCAGCAATCCCTGGCGGAACAATGAGCAGTTCTTC. This sequence encodes CASNPWRNNEQFF.

In DNA, the CDR3 is TGTGCCAGCAGGCGCTCGACAGGGGGCGCTGAAGCTTTCTTT. Residues: CASRRSTGGAEAFF. The chain combines TRBV28 with TRBJ1-1; TRBD1 agrees at 10 bases. From germline, CDR1 is MDHEN and CDR2 SYDVKM. The J segment lost 6 bases and the V segment lost 6 bases, leaving 7 bases of the junction unmatched. The CDR3 loop spans 14 amino acids.

This chain links TRBV7-2 with TRBJ1-4; TRBD1 agrees at 7 bases. Trimming took 5 bases from V and 7 from J; bases not matched to a gene: 7. Germline lookup yields CDR1 SGHTA and CDR2 FQGNSA. CDR3 size: 14 residues. The CDR3 bases are TGTGCCAGCAGCGTAAACAGGGGAGGTGAAAAACTGTTTTTT. The encoded protein is CASSVNRGGEKLFF.

V and J are TRBV10-3 and TRBJ2-5; 7 bases fit TRBD2. This CDR3 region has 15 residues. Trimming removed 0 bases from V and 1 base from J; junction bases left unmatched: 2. Per germline, CDR1 ENHRY and CDR2 SYGVKD. In nucleotides, the CDR3 is TGTGCCATCAGTGAGTCGGGAGGGAGCCAAGAGACCCAGTACTTC. The encoded protein is CAISESGGSQETQYF.

The chain links TRBV21-1 to TRBJ2-7; the listed D gene, TRBD2, was not tested against the DNA. TRBV21-1 corresponds to a pseudogene. The CDR3 consists of 19 residues. The CDR3 reads CASSKQPLAGGVIIYEQYF. The CDR3 nucleotides are TGTGCCAGCAGCAAACAGCCCCTAGCGGGAGGCGTAATCATCTACGAGCAGTACTTC.

With respect to this clone: A junction boundary mismatches the germline segment, possibly from a read error. The rearrangement links TRBV19 to TRBJ2-6; TRBD1 matches 8 bases. This CDR3 spans 19 amino acids. Germline lookup yields CDR1 LNHDA and CDR2 SQIVND (reference sequence). The CDR3 loop reads CASSMGPGQVLSGANVLTF. In nucleotides, the CDR3 is TGTGCTAGTAGTATGGGACCGGGACAGGTCCTCTCTGGGGCCAACGTCCTGACTTTC. The full variable domain, in which reference TRBV19 and TRBJ2-6 provide the parts outside the CDR3, is DGGITQSPKYLFRKEGQNVTLSCEQNLNHDAMYWYRQDPGQGLRLIYYSQIVNDFQKGDIAEGYSVSREKKESFPLTVTSAQKNPTAFYLCASSMGPGQVLSGANVLTFGAGSRLTVL.

This rearrangement joins TRBV5-1 to TRBJ2-1; D remains unclear. The CDR3 is made up of 18 amino acids. Per the germline V gene, CDR1 is SGHRS and CDR2 is YFSETQ. V was cut by 0 bases and J by 3 bases, with 19 bases left in between. CDR3 region: CASSLAKQRVPIYNEQFF. CDR3 in DNA: TGCGCCAGCAGCTTGGCCAAACAGAGAGTTCCCATCTACAATGAGCAGTTCTTC.

The chain links TRBV6-2 or TRBV6-3 to TRBJ1-5; TRBD1 matches at 8 bases. With 5 bases clipped from V and 3 bases from J, the junction kept 6 bases outside the gene matches. The germline V gene has CDR1 MNHEY and CDR2 SVGEGT. The CDR3 is made up of 15 amino acids. In DNA, the CDR3 is TGTGCCAGCAGTCGGAGGACAGGGCTCAATCAGCCCCAGCATTTT. This encodes CASSRRTGLNQPQHF.

The rearrangement joins TRBV9 to TRBJ2-3; 9 positions agree with TRBD2. V was clipped by 0 bases and J by 1 base; unmatched bases: 3. Germline V gene data show CDR1 as SGDLS and CDR2 as YYNGEE. The CDR3 has 16 amino acids. This CDR3 reads CASSVGASGGTDTQYF. The CDR3 DNA reads TGTGCCAGCAGCGTAGGGGCTAGCGGGGGCACAGATACGCAGTATTTT.

This chain links TRBV6-5 with TRBJ1-1; TRBD1 agrees at 7 bases. J gave up 0 bases and V 2 bases, and 3 bases lay outside the gene matches. The CDR3 runs 15 residues. Per germline, CDR1 MNHEY and CDR2 SVGAGI. In DNA form, the CDR3 reads TGTGCCAGCAGTTACGGCAGGGGGTTGAACACTGAAGCTTTCTTT. Its protein is CASSYGRGLNTEAFF.

The chain employs TRBV10-3 and TRBJ2-7, with unresolved D. CDR1 is ENHRY and CDR2 is SYGVKD in the germline V gene. The CDR3 is made up of 14 amino acids. The V end lost 0 bases, the J end lost 2 bases, and 8 bases lay between the germline ends. The CDR3 bases are TGTGCCATCAGTGAGTCGAGCACGACCTACGAGCAGTACTTC. It is translated as CAISESSTTYEQYF.

The V and J genes are TRBV2 and TRBJ2-1; tentatively, D is TRBD1 (5 bases). This CDR3 has 15 amino acids. V gave up 6 bases and J gave up 1 base, with 13 bases separating them. The germline CDR1 and CDR2 sequences are SNHLY and FYNNEI. In DNA, the CDR3 is TGTGCCAGCAGGAAATTAGGGGTATCCTACAATGAGCAGTTCTTC. The encoded protein is CASRKLGVSYNEQFF.

The J gene is TRBJ2-7, the V gene TRBV25-1; 7 bases agree with TRBD2. This CDR3 is built from 17 residues. Looked up from germline, CDR1 is MGHDK and CDR2 is SYGVNS. The ends lost 2 bases at V and 0 bases at J; junction bases unmatched: 10. The CDR3 DNA sequence: TGTGCCAGCAGTGAAAAGCGAGCGGGATTACCCTCCTACGAGCAGTACTTC. This encodes CASSEKRAGLPSYEQYF.

The rearrangement uses TRBV6-5 and TRBJ2-3; 8 nucleotides match TRBD2. The CDR3 has 16 amino acids. Trimming took 4 bases from V and 1 from J; bases not matched to a gene: 7. Germline CDR1 MNHEY, CDR2 SVGAGI. CDR3 nucleotide sequence: TGTGCCAGCAGTTCCGGGACTAGGGTCGGCACAGATACGCAGTATTTT. It translates to CASSSGTRVGTDTQYF.

In its sample, this clone was seen once. DNA of the CDR3: TGTGCCAGCAGCGCAGAGGGAGGCGCAAGCAATCAGCCCCAGCATTTT. Its translation: CASSAEGGASNQPQHF. The rearrangement links TRBV7-2 to TRBJ1-5; D is unresolved. Germline CDR1 is SGHTA and CDR2 is FQGNSA. V lost 5 bases and J lost 1, with 15 bases in between. CDR3 length equals 16 residues.